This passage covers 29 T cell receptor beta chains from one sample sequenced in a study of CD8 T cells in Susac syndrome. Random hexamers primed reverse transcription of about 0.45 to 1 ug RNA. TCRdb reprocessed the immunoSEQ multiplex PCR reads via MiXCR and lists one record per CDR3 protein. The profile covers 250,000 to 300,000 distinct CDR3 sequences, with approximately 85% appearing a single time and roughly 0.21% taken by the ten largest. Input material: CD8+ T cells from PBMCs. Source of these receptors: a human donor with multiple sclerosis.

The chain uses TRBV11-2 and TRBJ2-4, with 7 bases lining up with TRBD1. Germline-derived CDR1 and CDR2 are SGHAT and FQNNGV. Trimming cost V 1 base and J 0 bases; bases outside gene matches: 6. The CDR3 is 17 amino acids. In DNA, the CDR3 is TGTGCCAGCAGCTTAGGACCGGGACAGATAGCCAAAAACATTCAGTACTTC. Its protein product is CASSLGPGQIAKNIQYF.

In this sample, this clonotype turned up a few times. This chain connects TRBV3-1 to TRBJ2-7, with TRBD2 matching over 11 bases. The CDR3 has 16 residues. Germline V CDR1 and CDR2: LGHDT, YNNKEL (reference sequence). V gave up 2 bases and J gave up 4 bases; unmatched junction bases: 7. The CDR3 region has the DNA TGTGCCAGCAGCCAAACTTCAACTAGCGGGAGTTACGAGCAGTACTTC. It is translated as CASSQTSTSGSYEQYF.

The CDR3 DNA is TGTGCCAGCAGCTTCTCCGGACTAGCCCTCACAGATACGCAGTATTTT. Translating gives CASSFSGLALTDTQYF. This sequence joins TRBV3-1 and TRBJ2-3, with TRBD2 matching 8 bases. Trimming cost V 5 bases and J 2 bases; bases outside gene matches: 9. The CDR3 has 16 amino acids. Germline values: CDR1 LGHDT, CDR2 YNNKEL (reference sequence).

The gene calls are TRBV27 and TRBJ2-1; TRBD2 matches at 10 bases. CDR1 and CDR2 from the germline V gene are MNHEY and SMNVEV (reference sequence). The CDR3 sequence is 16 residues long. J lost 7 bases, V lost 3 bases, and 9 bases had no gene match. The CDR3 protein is CASSFSLAGVVNEQFF. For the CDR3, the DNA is TGTGCCAGCAGTTTCTCTCTAGCGGGAGTAGTGAATGAGCAGTTCTTC.

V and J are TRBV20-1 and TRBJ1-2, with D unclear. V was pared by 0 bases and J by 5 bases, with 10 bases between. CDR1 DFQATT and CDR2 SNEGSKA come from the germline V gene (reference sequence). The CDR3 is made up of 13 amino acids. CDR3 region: CSARDRNTYGYTF. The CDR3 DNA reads TGCAGTGCTAGAGACAGGAATACTTATGGCTACACCTTC.

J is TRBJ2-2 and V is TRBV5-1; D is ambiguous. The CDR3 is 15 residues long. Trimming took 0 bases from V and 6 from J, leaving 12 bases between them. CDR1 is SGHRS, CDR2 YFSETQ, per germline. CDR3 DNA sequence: TGCGCCAGCAGCTTGGCCGCTTCGGTCCCCGGGGAGCTGTTTTTT. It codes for CASSLAASVPGELFF.

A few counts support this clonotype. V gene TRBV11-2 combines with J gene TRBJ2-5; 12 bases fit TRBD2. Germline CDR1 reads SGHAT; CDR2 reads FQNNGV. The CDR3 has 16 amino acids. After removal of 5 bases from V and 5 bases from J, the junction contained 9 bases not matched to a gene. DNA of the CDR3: TGTGCCAGCAGCCAGAGACTAGCGGGAGTGACCGAGACCCAGTACTTC. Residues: CASSQRLAGVTETQYF.

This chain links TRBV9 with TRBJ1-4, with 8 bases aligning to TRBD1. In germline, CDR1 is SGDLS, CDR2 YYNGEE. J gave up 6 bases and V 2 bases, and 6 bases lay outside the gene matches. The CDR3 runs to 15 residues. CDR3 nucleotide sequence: TGTGCCAGCAGCGTCAGGGGGCTTGGCGATGAAAAACTGTTTTTT. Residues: CASSVRGLGDEKLFF.

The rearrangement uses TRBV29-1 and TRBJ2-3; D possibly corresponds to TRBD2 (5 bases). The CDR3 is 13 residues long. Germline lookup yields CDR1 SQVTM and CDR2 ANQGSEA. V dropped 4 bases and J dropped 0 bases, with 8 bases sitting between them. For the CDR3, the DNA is TGCAGCGTTGGCCTAGCTAGCACAGATACGCAGTATTTT. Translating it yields CSVGLASTDTQYF.

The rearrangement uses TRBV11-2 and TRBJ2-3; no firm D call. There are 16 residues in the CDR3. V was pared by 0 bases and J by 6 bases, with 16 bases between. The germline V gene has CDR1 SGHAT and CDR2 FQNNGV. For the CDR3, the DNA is TGTGCCAGCAGCTTAGATTCGTCCCGGTTTGGTGATACGCAGTATTTT. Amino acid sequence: CASSLDSSRFGDTQYF.

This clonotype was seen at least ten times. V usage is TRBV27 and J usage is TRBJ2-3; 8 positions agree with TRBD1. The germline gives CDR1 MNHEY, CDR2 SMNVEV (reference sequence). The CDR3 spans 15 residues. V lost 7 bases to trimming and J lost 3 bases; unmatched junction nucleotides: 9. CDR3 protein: CASNIGQGVTDTQYF. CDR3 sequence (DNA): TGTGCCAGCAACATAGGACAGGGAGTAACAGATACGCAGTATTTT.

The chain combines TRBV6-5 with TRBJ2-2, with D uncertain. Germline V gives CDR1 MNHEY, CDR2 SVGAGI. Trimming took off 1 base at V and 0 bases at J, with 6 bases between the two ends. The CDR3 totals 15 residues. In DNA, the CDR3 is TGTGCCAGCAGTTACTATGATACGAACACCGGGGAGCTGTTTTTT. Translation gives CASSYYDTNTGELFF.

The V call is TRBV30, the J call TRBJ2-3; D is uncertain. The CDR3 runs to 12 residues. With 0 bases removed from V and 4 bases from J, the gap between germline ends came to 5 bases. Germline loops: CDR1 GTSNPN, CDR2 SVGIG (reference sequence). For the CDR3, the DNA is TGTGCCTGGAGTGTAAGACCAGATACGCAGTATTTT. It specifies CAWSVRPDTQYF.

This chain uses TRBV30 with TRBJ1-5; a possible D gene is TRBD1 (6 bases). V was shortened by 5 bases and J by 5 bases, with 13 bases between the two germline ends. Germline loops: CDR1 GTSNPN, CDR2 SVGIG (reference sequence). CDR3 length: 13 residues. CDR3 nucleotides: TGTGCCTGGTCCCCCGGGGGCCATCAGCCCCAGCATTTT. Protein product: CAWSPGGHQPQHF.

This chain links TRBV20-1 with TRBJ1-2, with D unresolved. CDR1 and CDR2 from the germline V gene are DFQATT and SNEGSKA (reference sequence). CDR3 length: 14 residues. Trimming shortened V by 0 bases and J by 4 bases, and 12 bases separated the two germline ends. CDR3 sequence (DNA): TGCAGTGCTAGAGATATAGGGCAGTTCTATGGCTACACCTTC. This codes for CSARDIGQFYGYTF.

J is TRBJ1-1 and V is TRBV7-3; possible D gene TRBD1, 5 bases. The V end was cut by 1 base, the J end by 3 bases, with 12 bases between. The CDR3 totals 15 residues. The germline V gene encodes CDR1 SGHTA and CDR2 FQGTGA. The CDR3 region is CASSLIRGAYTEAFF. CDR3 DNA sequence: TGTGCCAGCAGCTTAATAAGGGGCGCATACACTGAAGCTTTCTTT.

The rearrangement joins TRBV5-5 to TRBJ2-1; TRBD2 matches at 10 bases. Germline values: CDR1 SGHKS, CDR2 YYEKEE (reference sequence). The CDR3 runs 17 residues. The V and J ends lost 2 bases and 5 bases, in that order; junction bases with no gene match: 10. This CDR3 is CASSFRTSGALNNEQFF. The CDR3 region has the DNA TGTGCCAGCAGCTTTAGAACTAGCGGGGCCCTTAACAATGAGCAGTTCTTC.

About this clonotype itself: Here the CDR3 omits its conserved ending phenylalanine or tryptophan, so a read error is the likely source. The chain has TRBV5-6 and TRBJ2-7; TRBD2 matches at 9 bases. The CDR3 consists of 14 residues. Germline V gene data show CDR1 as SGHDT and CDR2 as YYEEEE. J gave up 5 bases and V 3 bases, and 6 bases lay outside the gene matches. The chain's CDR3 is CASSWGLAQDEQYS. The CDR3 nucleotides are TGTGCCAGCAGCTGGGGACTAGCCCAGGACGAGCAGTACTCC.

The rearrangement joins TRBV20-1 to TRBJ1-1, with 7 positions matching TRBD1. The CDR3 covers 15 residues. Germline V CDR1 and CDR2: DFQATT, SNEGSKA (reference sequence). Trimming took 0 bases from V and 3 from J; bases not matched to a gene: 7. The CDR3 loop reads CSARDSDRVYTEAFF. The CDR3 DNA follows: TGCAGTGCTAGAGACAGCGACAGGGTTTACACTGAAGCTTTCTTT.

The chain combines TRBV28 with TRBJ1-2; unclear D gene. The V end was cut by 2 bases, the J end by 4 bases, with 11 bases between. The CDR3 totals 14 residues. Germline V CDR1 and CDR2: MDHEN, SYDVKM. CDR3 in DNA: TGTGCCAGCAGTTTAGGAGGGCTGATCTATGGCTACACCTTC. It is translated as CASSLGGLIYGYTF.

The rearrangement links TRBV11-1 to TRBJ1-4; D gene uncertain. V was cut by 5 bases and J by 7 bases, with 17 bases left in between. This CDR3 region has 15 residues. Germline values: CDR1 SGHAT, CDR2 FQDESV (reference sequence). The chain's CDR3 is CASSEPAGKSEKLFF. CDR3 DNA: TGTGCCAGCAGCGAACCCGCCGGGAAAAGTGAAAAACTGTTTTTT. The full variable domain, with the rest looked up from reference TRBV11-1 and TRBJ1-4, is EAEVAQSPRYKITEKSQAVAFWCDPISGHATLYWYRQILGQGPELLVQFQDESVVDDSQLPKDRFSAERLKGVDSTLKIQPAELGDSAMYLCASSEPAGKSEKLFFGSGTQLSVL.

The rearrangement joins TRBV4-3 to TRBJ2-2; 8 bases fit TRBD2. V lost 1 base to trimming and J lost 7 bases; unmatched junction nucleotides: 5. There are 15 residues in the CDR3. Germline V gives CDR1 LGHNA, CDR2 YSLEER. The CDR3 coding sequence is TGCGCCAGCAGCCAAGCCCCTAGCGGGTACGGGGAGCTGTTTTTT. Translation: CASSQAPSGYGELFF.

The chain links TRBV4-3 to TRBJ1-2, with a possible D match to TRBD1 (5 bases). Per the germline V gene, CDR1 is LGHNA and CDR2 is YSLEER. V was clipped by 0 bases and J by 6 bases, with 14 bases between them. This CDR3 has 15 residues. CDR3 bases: TGCGCCAGCAGCCAAGATTCGGCAGGGTGGGATGGCTACACCTTC. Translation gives CASSQDSAGWDGYTF.

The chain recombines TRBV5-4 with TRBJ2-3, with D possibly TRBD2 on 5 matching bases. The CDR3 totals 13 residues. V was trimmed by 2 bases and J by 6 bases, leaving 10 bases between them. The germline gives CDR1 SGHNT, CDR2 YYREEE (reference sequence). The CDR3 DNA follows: TGTGCCAGCAGCTTAGACGGGGAGGATACGCAGTATTTT. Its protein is CASSLDGEDTQYF.

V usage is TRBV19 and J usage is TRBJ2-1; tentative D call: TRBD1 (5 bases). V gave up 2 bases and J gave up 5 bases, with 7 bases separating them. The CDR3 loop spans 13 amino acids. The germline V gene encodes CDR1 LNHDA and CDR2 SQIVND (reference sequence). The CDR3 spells CASSILGDNEQFF. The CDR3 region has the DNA TGTGCCAGTAGTATATTAGGGGACAATGAGCAGTTCTTC.

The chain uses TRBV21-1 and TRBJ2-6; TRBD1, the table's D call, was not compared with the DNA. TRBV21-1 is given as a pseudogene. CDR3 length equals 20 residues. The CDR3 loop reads CANLTGQFITPGSGANVLTF. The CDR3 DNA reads TGTGCCAACTTGACGGGACAGTTTATTACCCCGGGCTCTGGGGCCAACGTCCTGACTTTC.

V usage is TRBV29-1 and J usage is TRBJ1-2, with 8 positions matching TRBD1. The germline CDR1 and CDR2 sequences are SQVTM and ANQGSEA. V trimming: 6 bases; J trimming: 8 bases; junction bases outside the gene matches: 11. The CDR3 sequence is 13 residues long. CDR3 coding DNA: TGCAGCGTCCCTCGGGGACAGGAAAGCGGCTACACCTTC. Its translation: CSVPRGQESGYTF.

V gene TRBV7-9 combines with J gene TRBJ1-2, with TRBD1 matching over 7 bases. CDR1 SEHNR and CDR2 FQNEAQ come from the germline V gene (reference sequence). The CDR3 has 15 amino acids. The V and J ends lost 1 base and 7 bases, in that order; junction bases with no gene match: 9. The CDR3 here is CASSLDFDRVGGYTF. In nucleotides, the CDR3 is TGTGCCAGCAGCTTAGATTTCGACAGGGTTGGTGGCTACACCTTC.

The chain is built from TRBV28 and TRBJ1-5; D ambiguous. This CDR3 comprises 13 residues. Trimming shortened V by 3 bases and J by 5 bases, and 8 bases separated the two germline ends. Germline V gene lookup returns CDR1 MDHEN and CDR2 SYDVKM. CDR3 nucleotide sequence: TGTGCCAGCAGTTTTAACATTGATCAGCCCCAGCATTTT. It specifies CASSFNIDQPQHF.